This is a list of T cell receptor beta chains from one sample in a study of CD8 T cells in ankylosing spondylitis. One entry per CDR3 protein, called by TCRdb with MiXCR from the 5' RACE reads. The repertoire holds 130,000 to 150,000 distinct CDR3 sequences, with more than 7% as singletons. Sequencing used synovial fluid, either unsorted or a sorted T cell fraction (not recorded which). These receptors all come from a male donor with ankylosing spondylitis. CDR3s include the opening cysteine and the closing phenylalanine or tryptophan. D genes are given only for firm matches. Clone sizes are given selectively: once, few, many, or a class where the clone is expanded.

CDR3 protein: CASSQDRVTGREQYF; CDR3 DNA: TGTGCCAGCAGCCAAGATCGTGTGACAGGGAGGGAGCAGTACTTC; D gene: -; V gene: TRBV3-1; J gene: TRBJ2-7; clone size: many
CDR3 protein: CASSLGVSGFGETQYF; CDR3 DNA: TGTGCCAGCAGCTTAGGGGTTAGCGGTTTTGGAGAGACCCAGTACTTC; D gene: -; V gene: TRBV11-2; J gene: TRBJ2-5; clone size: few
CDR3 protein: CASSPGGETSGYTF; CDR3 DNA: TGCGCCAGCAGCCCAGGGGGCGAGACTAGTGGCTACACCTTC; D gene: TRBD1; V gene: TRBV5-1; J gene: TRBJ1-2; clone size: few
CDR3 protein: CASSPPDGTEQYF; CDR3 DNA: TGTGCCAGCTCACCACCGGACGGGACCGAGCAGTACTTC; D gene: -; V gene: TRBV18; J gene: TRBJ2-7; clone size: -
CDR3 protein: CSAPRSGANEQFF; CDR3 DNA: TGCAGTGCTCCCCGGTCAGGGGCCAATGAGCAGTTCTTC; D gene: -; V gene: TRBV20-1; J gene: TRBJ2-1; clone size: -
CDR3 protein: CSARRGDILNTEAFF; CDR3 DNA: TGCAGTGCTAGACGGGGAGACATATTGAACACTGAAGCTTTCTTT; D gene: -; V gene: TRBV20-1; J gene: TRBJ1-1; clone size: -
CDR3 protein: CASSFRLAGVTAQETQYF; CDR3 DNA: TGCGCCAGCAGTTTCAGACTAGCGGGAGTGACGGCCCAAGAGACCCAGTACTTC; D gene: TRBD2; V gene: TRBV4-1; J gene: TRBJ2-5; clone size: many
CDR3 protein: CASTSGTGGLSNYGYTF; CDR3 DNA: TGCGCCAGCACCTCCGGGACAGGGGGCTTGTCTAACTATGGCTACACCTTC; D gene: TRBD1; V gene: TRBV5-1; J gene: TRBJ1-2; clone size: many
CDR3 protein: CSARDSYNSPLHF; CDR3 DNA: TGCAGTGCCCGGGACAGTTATAATTCACCCCTCCACTTT; D gene: TRBD1; V gene: TRBV20-1; J gene: TRBJ1-6; clone size: many
CDR3 protein: CGLGDRWRETQYF; CDR3 DNA: TGTGGCCTAGGGGACAGGTGGAGGGAGACCCAGTACTTC; D gene: TRBD1; V gene: TRBV6-1; J gene: TRBJ2-5; clone size: -
CDR3 protein: CSAKTGVHYEQYF; CDR3 DNA: TGCAGTGCTAAGACAGGGGTCCACTACGAGCAGTACTTC; D gene: TRBD1; V gene: TRBV20-1; J gene: TRBJ2-7; clone size: -
CDR3 protein: CASSRWGVTEAFF; CDR3 DNA: TGTGCCAGCAGCCGCTGGGGGGTCACTGAAGCTTTCTTT; D gene: -; V gene: TRBV11-2; J gene: TRBJ1-1; clone size: -
CDR3 protein: CASSFETAVYEQYF; CDR3 DNA: TGCGCCAGCAGCTTCGAGACAGCAGTATACGAGCAGTACTTC; D gene: -; V gene: TRBV5-1; J gene: TRBJ2-7; clone size: many
CDR3 protein: CASSPGQGNRPQHF; CDR3 DNA: TGCGCCAGCAGCCCGGGACAGGGGAACCGGCCCCAGCATTTT; D gene: TRBD1; V gene: TRBV5-1; J gene: TRBJ1-5; clone size: many
CDR3 protein: CASSYLQGNAFF; CDR3 DNA: TGTGCCAGCAGTTACTTGCAGGGTAACGCTTTCTTT; D gene: -; V gene: TRBV6-5; J gene: TRBJ1-1; clone size: many
CDR3 protein: CATSDSRETEAFF; CDR3 DNA: TGTGCCACCAGTGATTCCAGGGAGACTGAAGCTTTCTTT; D gene: -; V gene: TRBV24-1; J gene: TRBJ1-1; clone size: few
CDR3 protein: CATSDSPNLSVEQFF; CDR3 DNA: TGTGCCACCAGTGATTCACCGAACTTAAGCGTTGAGCAGTTCTTC; D gene: -; V gene: TRBV24-1; J gene: TRBJ2-1; clone size: many
CDR3 protein: CATSRGGTSERREQYF; CDR3 DNA: TGTGCCACCAGCAGAGGGGGGACTAGCGAGAGGCGCGAGCAGTACTTC; D gene: TRBD2; V gene: TRBV15; J gene: TRBJ2-7; clone size: many
CDR3 protein: CASSPDSPNTEAFF; CDR3 DNA: TGTGCCAGCTCCCCCGACAGCCCGAACACTGAAGCTTTCTTT; D gene: -; V gene: TRBV18; J gene: TRBJ1-1; clone size: -
CDR3 protein: CASSQGWFGPTQYF; CDR3 DNA: TGTGCCAGCAGCCAAGGATGGTTCGGTCCGACCCAGTACTTC; D gene: -; V gene: TRBV3-1; J gene: TRBJ2-5; clone size: -
CDR3 protein: CASSLKGGSYNSPLHF; CDR3 DNA: TGTGCCAGCAGTTTAAAAGGGGGCTCCTATAATTCACCCCTCCACTTT; D gene: -; V gene: TRBV27; J gene: TRBJ1-6; clone size: many
CDR3 protein: CASSFRDGDGYTF; CDR3 DNA: TGCGCCAGCAGTTTCCGAGATGGTGATGGCTACACCTTC; D gene: -; V gene: TRBV5-1; J gene: TRBJ1-2; clone size: many
CDR3 protein: CASSLTPGNVETQYF; CDR3 DNA: TGTGCCAGCAGCTTGACGCCAGGGAATGTGGAGACCCAGTACTTC; D gene: -; V gene: TRBV7-2; J gene: TRBJ2-5; clone size: many
CDR3 protein: CAISEGYQPQHF; CDR3 DNA: TGTGCCATCAGTGAAGGTTATCAGCCCCAGCATTTT; D gene: -; V gene: TRBV10-3; J gene: TRBJ1-5; clone size: few
CDR3 protein: CSAGGVIAGALDEQFF; CDR3 DNA: TGCAGTGCTGGCGGCGTTATTGCGGGAGCCCTGGATGAGCAGTTCTTC; D gene: TRBD2; V gene: TRBV20-1; J gene: TRBJ2-1; clone size: few
CDR3 protein: CSAEPGQGNNYGYTF; CDR3 DNA: TGCAGTGCTGAACCGGGACAGGGAAATAACTATGGCTACACCTTC; D gene: TRBD1; V gene: TRBV20-1; J gene: TRBJ1-2; clone size: -
CDR3 protein: CASSLSKWYEQYF; CDR3 DNA: TGCGCCAGCAGCTTAAGTAAATGGTACGAGCAGTACTTC; D gene: -; V gene: TRBV5-1; J gene: TRBJ2-7; clone size: many
CDR3 protein: CASSGEGELFF; CDR3 DNA: TGCGCCAGCAGCGGGGAGGGGGAGCTGTTTTTT; D gene: -; V gene: TRBV5-1; J gene: TRBJ2-2; clone size: -
CDR3 protein: CASSLDLWSEAFF; CDR3 DNA: TGTGCCAGCAGCTTGGACCTATGGTCTGAAGCTTTCTTT; D gene: -; V gene: TRBV5-4; J gene: TRBJ1-1; clone size: -
CDR3 protein: CASSPVGGARNEQFF; CDR3 DNA: TGTGCCAGCAGCCCGGTGGGGGGGGCGAGAAATGAGCAGTTCTTC; D gene: -; V gene: TRBV27; J gene: TRBJ2-1; clone size: few
CDR3 protein: CASSSRGSSYNEQFF; CDR3 DNA: TGTGCCAGCAGCTCCCGGGGCAGCTCCTACAATGAGCAGTTCTTC; D gene: -; V gene: TRBV5-4; J gene: TRBJ2-1; clone size: many
CDR3 protein: CSARRGGRADEQFF; CDR3 DNA: TGCAGTGCTCGACGTGGCGGGAGGGCCGATGAGCAGTTCTTC; D gene: TRBD2; V gene: TRBV20-1; J gene: TRBJ2-1; clone size: few
CDR3 protein: CASGPSDRGGYEQYF; CDR3 DNA: TGTGCCAGCGGCCCTTCGGACAGGGGGGGATACGAGCAGTACTTC; D gene: TRBD1; V gene: TRBV3-1; J gene: TRBJ2-7; clone size: many
CDR3 protein: CASSTGQQYEQYF; CDR3 DNA: TGTGCCAGCAGCACGGGACAGCAATACGAGCAGTACTTC; D gene: TRBD1; V gene: TRBV6-1; J gene: TRBJ2-7; clone size: few
CDR3 protein: CASSFPTYEQYF; CDR3 DNA: TGTGCCAGCAGCTTTCCAACCTACGAGCAGTACTTC; D gene: -; V gene: TRBV11-1; J gene: TRBJ2-7; clone size: few
CDR3 protein: CASSFMGLYGYTF; CDR3 DNA: TGTGCCAGCAGCTTTATGGGGTTATACGGCTACACCTTC; D gene: -; V gene: TRBV7-2; J gene: TRBJ1-2; clone size: -
CDR3 protein: CASSYFGQDSYEQYF; CDR3 DNA: TGCGCCAGCAGCTATTTCGGACAGGATTCCTACGAGCAGTACTTC; D gene: TRBD1; V gene: TRBV4-1; J gene: TRBJ2-7; clone size: many
CDR3 protein: CSGTSLGEQFF; CDR3 DNA: TGCAGCGGTACTAGCTTAGGCGAGCAGTTCTTC; D gene: -; V gene: TRBV29-1; J gene: TRBJ2-1; clone size: few
CDR3 protein: CASSTTGGGYEQYF; CDR3 DNA: TGTGCCAGTAGTACAACCGGAGGTGGGTACGAGCAGTACTTC; D gene: -; V gene: TRBV19; J gene: TRBJ2-7; clone size: few
CDR3 protein: CASSSKAGRDYEQYF; CDR3 DNA: TGTGCCAGCAGCTCAAAAGCGGGGCGGGACTACGAGCAGTACTTC; D gene: TRBD2; V gene: TRBV7-2; J gene: TRBJ2-7; clone size: few
CDR3 protein: CASSVDPPGGALETQYF; CDR3 DNA: TGTGCCAGCAGCGTAGACCCCCCTGGGGGGGCCCTAGAGACCCAGTACTTC; D gene: -; V gene: TRBV9; J gene: TRBJ2-5; clone size: -
CDR3 protein: CASSLAHWDEQFF; CDR3 DNA: TGTGCCAGCAGCTTAGCGCACTGGGATGAGCAGTTCTTC; D gene: -; V gene: TRBV7-2; J gene: TRBJ2-1; clone size: many
CDR3 protein: CASSLVSGRVYEQYF; CDR3 DNA: TGTGCCAGCAGCTTAGTTAGCGGGAGGGTCTACGAGCAGTACTTC; D gene: TRBD2; V gene: TRBV7-9; J gene: TRBJ2-7; clone size: many
CDR3 protein: CASSSRTGPRNEQFF; CDR3 DNA: TGTGCCAGCAGCTCGCGGACAGGCCCAAGGAATGAGCAGTTCTTC; D gene: TRBD1; V gene: TRBV7-8; J gene: TRBJ2-1; clone size: few
CDR3 protein: CASSQDPEQPQHF; CDR3 DNA: TGTGCCAGCAGCCAGGACCCCGAGCAGCCCCAGCATTTT; D gene: -; V gene: TRBV4-2; J gene: TRBJ1-5; clone size: few
CDR3 protein: CASGSSGRAPYNEQFF; CDR3 DNA: TGCGCCAGCGGCTCGAGCGGGAGGGCCCCATACAATGAGCAGTTCTTC; D gene: TRBD2; V gene: TRBV23-1; J gene: TRBJ2-1; clone size: -
CDR3 protein: CASSSNPSGMGETQYF; CDR3 DNA: TGTGCCAGCAGCTCGAACCCTAGCGGGATGGGAGAGACCCAGTACTTC; D gene: TRBD2; V gene: TRBV7-2; J gene: TRBJ2-5; clone size: -
CDR3 protein: CASSGNPGANVLTF; CDR3 DNA: TGTGCCAGCAGCGGAAATCCTGGGGCCAACGTCCTGACTTTC; D gene: -; V gene: TRBV2; J gene: TRBJ2-6; clone size: -
CDR3 protein: CAIWTSGDEQYF; CDR3 DNA: TGTGCCATCTGGACTAGCGGAGACGAGCAGTACTTC; D gene: TRBD2; V gene: TRBV10-3; J gene: TRBJ2-7; clone size: many
CDR3 protein: CSGVMGTGGTEAFF; CDR3 DNA: TGCAGTGGGGTTATGGGGACAGGGGGTACTGAAGCTTTCTTT; D gene: TRBD1; V gene: TRBV20-1; J gene: TRBJ1-1; clone size: many
CDR3 protein: CASSLAPGLRGADTQYF; CDR3 DNA: TGTGCCAGCAGCTTAGCACCGGGGTTGAGGGGGGCAGATACGCAGTATTTT; D gene: -; V gene: TRBV13; J gene: TRBJ2-3; clone size: many
CDR3 protein: CASSQRSAVLAKNIQYF; CDR3 DNA: TGTGCCAGCAGTCAACGGTCGGCAGTTCTAGCCAAAAACATTCAGTACTTC; D gene: -; V gene: TRBV3-1; J gene: TRBJ2-4; clone size: -
CDR3 protein: CATGADYNSPLHF; CDR3 DNA: TGTGCCACCGGGGCAGACTATAATTCACCCCTCCACTTT; D gene: -; V gene: TRBV7-9; J gene: TRBJ1-6; clone size: few
CDR3 protein: CASRPLRGRNTEAFF; CDR3 DNA: TGTGCCAGTAGGCCTCTTAGGGGGCGGAACACTGAAGCTTTCTTT; D gene: TRBD1; V gene: TRBV19; J gene: TRBJ1-1; clone size: -